A selection of T cell receptor beta chains follows, all from one sample in a study of long-term antiretroviral therapy in people with HIV. Produced via immunoSEQ multiplex PCR; TCRdb's table is partial and in-frame only. The table lists roughly 5,600 clones, around 80% of them singletons. The sequencing here drew on unsorted PBMCs, taken 1.8 years before starting antiretroviral therapy. All receptors come from a middle-aged man with HIV. Both conserved end residues are part of each CDR3. The D gene is left open where the match is weak. The size field is filled for only some rows; it gives once, few, many or a size class.

clone_size: -
d_call: TRBD2
j_call: TRBJ2-7
cdr3_length: 15
v_call: TRBV19
cdr3_aa: CASSPSGGLAPEQYF
cdr3_nt: TGTGCCAGTAGCCCAAGCGGGGGCCTTGCCCCCGAGCAGTACTTC

clone_size: once
d_call: -
j_call: TRBJ1-1
cdr3_length: 10
v_call: TRBV6-5
cdr3_aa: CASGQREAFF
cdr3_nt: TGTGCCAGCGGACAGCGAGAAGCTTTCTTT

clone_size: few
d_call: TRBD1
j_call: TRBJ1-2
cdr3_length: 19
v_call: TRBV27
cdr3_aa: CASSSQRTGYGSGDYGYTF
cdr3_nt: TGTGCCAGCAGTTCCCAGAGGACAGGGTATGGATCTGGAGACTATGGCTACACCTTC

clone_size: -
d_call: -
j_call: TRBJ2-1
cdr3_length: 15
v_call: TRBV11-1
cdr3_aa: CASSLASAIYNEQFF
cdr3_nt: TGTGCCAGCAGCCTAGCATCCGCTATCTACAATGAGCAGTTCTTC

clone_size: -
d_call: TRBD1
j_call: TRBJ1-1
cdr3_length: 16
v_call: TRBV7-9
cdr3_aa: CASSLSPGGMNTEAFF
cdr3_nt: TGTGCCAGCAGCTTGTCACCAGGGGGGATGAACACTGAAGCTTTCTTT

clone_size: -
d_call: TRBD2
j_call: TRBJ2-5
cdr3_length: 16
v_call: TRBV7-2
cdr3_aa: CASSFRPRLAKETQYF
cdr3_nt: TGTGCCAGCAGCTTCAGGCCCCGACTAGCGAAAGAGACCCAGTACTTC

clone_size: -
d_call: -
j_call: TRBJ2-3
cdr3_length: 14
v_call: TRBV18
cdr3_aa: CASSPPADPDTQYF
cdr3_nt: TGTGCCAGCTCACCTCCGGCTGATCCAGATACGCAGTATTTT

clone_size: few
d_call: -
j_call: TRBJ1-4
cdr3_length: 16
v_call: TRBV27
cdr3_aa: CASSLWSGTQNEKLFF
cdr3_nt: TGTGCCAGCAGTTTATGGTCCGGGACACAGAATGAAAAACTGTTTTTT

clone_size: -
d_call: TRBD2
j_call: TRBJ2-1
cdr3_length: 15
v_call: TRBV27
cdr3_aa: CASSFPRGRINEQFF
cdr3_nt: TGTGCCAGCAGTTTCCCCCGCGGGAGGATCAATGAGCAGTTCTTC

clone_size: -
d_call: -
j_call: TRBJ1-3
cdr3_length: 12
v_call: TRBV28
cdr3_aa: CASTGSGNTIYF
cdr3_nt: TGTGCCAGCACTGGTTCTGGAAACACCATATATTTT

clone_size: large
d_call: -
j_call: TRBJ1-2
cdr3_length: 15
v_call: TRBV4-2
cdr3_aa: CASSQELAGNYGYTF
cdr3_nt: TGTGCCAGCAGCCAAGAATTAGCAGGGAACTATGGCTACACCTTC

clone_size: -
d_call: -
j_call: TRBJ2-2
cdr3_length: 15
v_call: TRBV7-8
cdr3_aa: CASRYGNSNTGELFF
cdr3_nt: TGTGCCAGCAGGTACGGAAATTCGAACACCGGGGAGCTGTTTTTT

clone_size: once
d_call: TRBD1
j_call: TRBJ1-4
cdr3_length: 13
v_call: TRBV27
cdr3_aa: CASSYNSGGKLFF
cdr3_nt: TGTGCCAGCAGTTACAACTCAGGGGGAAAACTGTTTTTT

clone_size: few
d_call: -
j_call: TRBJ2-7
cdr3_length: 13
v_call: TRBV7-9
cdr3_aa: CASSLLGPYEQYF
cdr3_nt: TGTGCCAGCAGCTTACTAGGACCCTACGAGCAGTACTTC

clone_size: -
d_call: -
j_call: TRBJ2-3
cdr3_length: 12
v_call: TRBV29-1
cdr3_aa: CSVAENTDTQYF
cdr3_nt: TGCAGCGTTGCGGAGAACACAGATACGCAGTATTTT

clone_size: -
d_call: -
j_call: TRBJ1-3
cdr3_length: 15
v_call: TRBV7-9
cdr3_aa: CASSLGSGRVDTIYF
cdr3_nt: TGTGCCAGCAGCTTAGGTTCAGGGAGAGTCGACACCATATATTTT

clone_size: medium-sized
d_call: -
j_call: TRBJ1-5
cdr3_length: 15
v_call: TRBV18
cdr3_aa: CASSPTGWVAESQHF
cdr3_nt: TGTGCCAGCTCACCAACAGGGTGGGTCGCGGAGTCCCAGCATTTT

clone_size: -
d_call: -
j_call: TRBJ1-5
cdr3_length: 16
v_call: TRBV7-9
cdr3_aa: CASSRGGFGDNQPQHF
cdr3_nt: TGTGCCAGCAGCCGAGGGGGGTTCGGAGACAATCAGCCCCAGCATTTT

clone_size: -
d_call: -
j_call: TRBJ2-1
cdr3_length: 14
v_call: TRBV5-6
cdr3_aa: CASSRRGLYNEQFF
cdr3_nt: TGTGCCAGCAGCCGTAGGGGACTTTACAATGAGCAGTTCTTC

clone_size: -
d_call: TRBD1
j_call: TRBJ1-4
cdr3_length: 15
v_call: TRBV6-5
cdr3_aa: CASALNRDRGEKLFF
cdr3_nt: TGTGCCAGCGCCTTAAACCGGGACAGGGGAGAAAAACTGTTTTTT

clone_size: -
d_call: -
j_call: TRBJ2-1
cdr3_length: 14
v_call: TRBV4-2
cdr3_aa: CASSQDPSYNEQFF
cdr3_nt: TGTGCCAGCAGCCAGGACCCCTCCTACAATGAGCAGTTCTTC

clone_size: few
d_call: -
j_call: TRBJ1-2
cdr3_length: 11
v_call: TRBV11-2
cdr3_aa: CASSLAQVHTF
cdr3_nt: TGTGCCAGCAGCTTAGCCCAGGTACACACCTTC

clone_size: -
d_call: TRBD2
j_call: TRBJ2-3
cdr3_length: 17
v_call: TRBV4-2
cdr3_aa: CASSQELAGGGADTQYF
cdr3_nt: TGTGCCAGCAGCCAGGAACTAGCGGGAGGTGGCGCAGATACGCAGTATTTT

clone_size: -
d_call: -
j_call: TRBJ1-2
cdr3_length: 14
v_call: TRBV29-1
cdr3_aa: CSVPSHLGGYGYTF
cdr3_nt: TGCAGCGTCCCTTCGCACCTAGGAGGCTATGGCTACACCTTC

clone_size: -
d_call: TRBD2
j_call: TRBJ2-5
cdr3_length: 15
v_call: TRBV6-1
cdr3_aa: CASSVTSGGQETQYF
cdr3_nt: TGTGCCAGCAGTGTAACTAGCGGGGGGCAAGAGACCCAGTACTTC

clone_size: few
d_call: TRBD2
j_call: TRBJ2-1
cdr3_length: 15
v_call: TRBV27
cdr3_aa: CASSYPRGRYNEQFF
cdr3_nt: TGTGCCAGCAGTTACCCCCGCGGGAGGTACAATGAGCAGTTCTTC

clone_size: once
d_call: -
j_call: TRBJ1-4
cdr3_length: 17
v_call: TRBV21-1
cdr3_aa: CASSPRDRDATNEKLFF
cdr3_nt: TGTGCCAGCAGCCCCCGGGACAGGGATGCAACTAATGAAAAACTGTTTTTT

clone_size: -
d_call: -
j_call: TRBJ2-5
cdr3_length: 11
v_call: TRBV5-6
cdr3_aa: CASSLRETQYF
cdr3_nt: TGTGCCAGCAGCTTGAGGGAGACCCAGTACTTC

clone_size: few
d_call: -
j_call: TRBJ2-7
cdr3_length: 10
v_call: TRBV5-1
cdr3_aa: CASSPSGQYF
cdr3_nt: TGCGCCAGCTCCCCTTCGGGGCAGTACTTC

clone_size: -
d_call: TRBD2
j_call: TRBJ2-1
cdr3_length: 16
v_call: TRBV19
cdr3_aa: CASSPSVPSGLDEQFF
cdr3_nt: TGTGCCAGTAGTCCCTCGGTACCTAGCGGGCTGGATGAGCAGTTCTTC

clone_size: -
d_call: TRBD2
j_call: TRBJ2-1
cdr3_length: 17
v_call: TRBV5-4
cdr3_aa: CASSPGALAGAVNEQFF
cdr3_nt: TGTGCCAGCAGCCCTGGGGCTCTAGCGGGAGCTGTCAATGAGCAGTTCTTC

clone_size: -
d_call: -
j_call: TRBJ1-5
cdr3_length: 13
v_call: TRBV7-2
cdr3_aa: CASSLAVWAPQHF
cdr3_nt: TGTGCCAGCAGCTTAGCCGTATGGGCCCCCCAGCATTTT

clone_size: -
d_call: TRBD1
j_call: TRBJ1-1
cdr3_length: 15
v_call: TRBV4-2
cdr3_aa: CASSQVGGAELGAFF
cdr3_nt: TGTGCCAGCAGCCAAGTAGGGGGCGCGGAGCTCGGAGCTTTCTTT

clone_size: -
d_call: -
j_call: TRBJ2-1
cdr3_length: 14
v_call: TRBV5-4
cdr3_aa: CASMETDNSHEQFF
cdr3_nt: TGTGCCAGCATGGAAACCGACAACTCTCATGAGCAGTTCTTC

clone_size: few
d_call: -
j_call: TRBJ1-2
cdr3_length: 13
v_call: TRBV18
cdr3_aa: CASSPGTAYGYTF
cdr3_nt: TGTGCCAGCTCACCCGGGACTGCGTATGGCTACACCTTC

clone_size: -
d_call: TRBD2
j_call: TRBJ2-2
cdr3_length: 15
v_call: TRBV7-2
cdr3_aa: CASSLALAGVGELFF
cdr3_nt: TGTGCCAGCAGCTTAGCGCTAGCGGGCGTGGGGGAGCTGTTTTTT

clone_size: -
d_call: TRBD2
j_call: TRBJ2-7
cdr3_length: 15
v_call: TRBV5-1
cdr3_aa: CASSSVAGGFDEQYF
cdr3_nt: TGCGCCAGCAGCTCCGTAGCGGGGGGTTTCGACGAGCAGTACTTC

clone_size: -
d_call: -
j_call: TRBJ1-1
cdr3_length: 11
v_call: TRBV7-9
cdr3_aa: CASSWQYEAFF
cdr3_nt: TGTGCCAGCAGCTGGCAGTATGAAGCTTTCTTT

clone_size: -
d_call: -
j_call: TRBJ1-1
cdr3_length: 9
v_call: TRBV7-5
cdr3_aa: CARSFLAFF
cdr3_nt: TGTGCCAGAAGCTTTTTGGCTTTCTTT

clone_size: once
d_call: TRBD1
j_call: TRBJ2-7
cdr3_length: 16
v_call: TRBV10-3
cdr3_aa: CAISDNTGTGKNEQYF
cdr3_nt: TGTGCCATCAGTGATAATACCGGGACAGGGAAGAACGAGCAGTACTTC

clone_size: -
d_call: -
j_call: TRBJ2-2
cdr3_length: 14
v_call: TRBV28
cdr3_aa: CASSSITYTGELFF
cdr3_nt: TGTGCCAGCAGTTCCATAACATACACCGGGGAGCTGTTTTTT

clone_size: -
d_call: TRBD1
j_call: TRBJ1-5
cdr3_length: 13
v_call: TRBV30
cdr3_aa: CAWQDRSGQPQHF
cdr3_nt: TGTGCCTGGCAGGACAGGTCGGGTCAGCCCCAGCATTTT

clone_size: -
d_call: -
j_call: TRBJ1-1
cdr3_length: 16
v_call: TRBV7-8
cdr3_aa: CASSLAGRVGLTEAFF
cdr3_nt: TGTGCCAGCAGCTTAGCGGGAAGGGTAGGTTTGACTGAAGCTTTCTTT

clone_size: -
d_call: TRBD1
j_call: TRBJ2-7
cdr3_length: 11
v_call: TRBV6-8
cdr3_aa: CATRDSYEQYF
cdr3_nt: TGTGCCACCCGGGACAGCTACGAGCAGTACTTC

clone_size: -
d_call: TRBD2
j_call: TRBJ2-7
cdr3_length: 15
v_call: TRBV6-5
cdr3_aa: CASSYRRAGMYEQYF
cdr3_nt: TGTGCCAGCAGTTACCGGCGAGCGGGAATGTACGAGCAGTACTTC

clone_size: few
d_call: -
j_call: TRBJ1-2
cdr3_length: 17
v_call: TRBV28
cdr3_aa: CASSSEKQGPIFYGYTF
cdr3_nt: TGTGCCAGCAGTTCTGAAAAACAGGGACCGATTTTCTATGGCTACACCTTC

clone_size: -
d_call: TRBD1
j_call: TRBJ1-1
cdr3_length: 15
v_call: TRBV7-3
cdr3_aa: CASSLIGTGKTEAFF
cdr3_nt: TGTGCCAGCAGCTTAATAGGGACAGGAAAGACTGAAGCTTTCTTT

clone_size: -
d_call: -
j_call: TRBJ2-1
cdr3_length: 18
v_call: TRBV5-1
cdr3_aa: CASSSDTRVVSSYNEQFF
cdr3_nt: TGCGCCAGCAGCTCGGACACCCGAGTAGTCTCTTCCTACAATGAGCAGTTCTTC

clone_size: -
d_call: -
j_call: TRBJ1-2
cdr3_length: 14
v_call: TRBV7-2
cdr3_aa: CASSERPLSYGYTF
cdr3_nt: TGTGCCAGCAGCGAAAGACCACTTTCCTATGGCTACACCTTC

clone_size: once
d_call: -
j_call: TRBJ2-1
cdr3_length: 15
v_call: TRBV6-1
cdr3_aa: CASSVEESSYNEQFF
cdr3_nt: TGTGCCAGCAGTGTGGAGGAAAGCTCCTACAATGAGCAGTTCTTC

clone_size: -
d_call: TRBD2
j_call: TRBJ2-1
cdr3_length: 15
v_call: TRBV27
cdr3_aa: CASSFRLAVYNEQFF
cdr3_nt: TGTGCCAGCAGTTTCAGACTAGCGGTTTACAATGAGCAGTTCTTC

clone_size: -
d_call: TRBD1
j_call: TRBJ2-1
cdr3_length: 19
v_call: TRBV10-3
cdr3_aa: CAISEGQVTSSSSYNEQFF
cdr3_nt: TGTGCCATCAGTGAGGGACAGGTTACCAGCTCCAGCTCCTACAATGAGCAGTTCTTC